The entry below gives a single T cell receptor beta chain sequence along with its context. As yet, its antigen is unknown. Assay execution took place at the deep level. TCRdb keeps only in-frame clones here, not all; method: immunoSEQ multiplex PCR. The sample shows more than 1.2 million clones, 98% to 99% of them seen only once. These data are taken from a study of shared clonotypes between healthy human individuals. The overall study: Each donor contributed plates that comprised three CD4 naive, three CD4 memory, two CD8 naive and one CD8 memory.

The ends were cut back, 1 base at V and 7 bases at J, with 11 bases in the middle. The CDR3 contains 14 residues. Germline V gene lookup returns CDR1 SGHTA and CDR2 FQGNSA. Study-level points and caveats: Clonotype sharing across donors was expected to vary with sequencing depth.

The chain joins TRBV7-2 to TRBJ2-1; D perhaps matches TRBD1 (5 bases). The clonotype originates from a man under 40 in good health. The specimen was naive CD4+ T cells sorted from blood. Indicated subset: CD45RA+ positively selected. The CDR3 region has the DNA TGTGCCAGCAGCTTAGTCGGGCCAGGGAATGAGCAGTTCTTC. Translation gives CASSLVGPGNEQFF.